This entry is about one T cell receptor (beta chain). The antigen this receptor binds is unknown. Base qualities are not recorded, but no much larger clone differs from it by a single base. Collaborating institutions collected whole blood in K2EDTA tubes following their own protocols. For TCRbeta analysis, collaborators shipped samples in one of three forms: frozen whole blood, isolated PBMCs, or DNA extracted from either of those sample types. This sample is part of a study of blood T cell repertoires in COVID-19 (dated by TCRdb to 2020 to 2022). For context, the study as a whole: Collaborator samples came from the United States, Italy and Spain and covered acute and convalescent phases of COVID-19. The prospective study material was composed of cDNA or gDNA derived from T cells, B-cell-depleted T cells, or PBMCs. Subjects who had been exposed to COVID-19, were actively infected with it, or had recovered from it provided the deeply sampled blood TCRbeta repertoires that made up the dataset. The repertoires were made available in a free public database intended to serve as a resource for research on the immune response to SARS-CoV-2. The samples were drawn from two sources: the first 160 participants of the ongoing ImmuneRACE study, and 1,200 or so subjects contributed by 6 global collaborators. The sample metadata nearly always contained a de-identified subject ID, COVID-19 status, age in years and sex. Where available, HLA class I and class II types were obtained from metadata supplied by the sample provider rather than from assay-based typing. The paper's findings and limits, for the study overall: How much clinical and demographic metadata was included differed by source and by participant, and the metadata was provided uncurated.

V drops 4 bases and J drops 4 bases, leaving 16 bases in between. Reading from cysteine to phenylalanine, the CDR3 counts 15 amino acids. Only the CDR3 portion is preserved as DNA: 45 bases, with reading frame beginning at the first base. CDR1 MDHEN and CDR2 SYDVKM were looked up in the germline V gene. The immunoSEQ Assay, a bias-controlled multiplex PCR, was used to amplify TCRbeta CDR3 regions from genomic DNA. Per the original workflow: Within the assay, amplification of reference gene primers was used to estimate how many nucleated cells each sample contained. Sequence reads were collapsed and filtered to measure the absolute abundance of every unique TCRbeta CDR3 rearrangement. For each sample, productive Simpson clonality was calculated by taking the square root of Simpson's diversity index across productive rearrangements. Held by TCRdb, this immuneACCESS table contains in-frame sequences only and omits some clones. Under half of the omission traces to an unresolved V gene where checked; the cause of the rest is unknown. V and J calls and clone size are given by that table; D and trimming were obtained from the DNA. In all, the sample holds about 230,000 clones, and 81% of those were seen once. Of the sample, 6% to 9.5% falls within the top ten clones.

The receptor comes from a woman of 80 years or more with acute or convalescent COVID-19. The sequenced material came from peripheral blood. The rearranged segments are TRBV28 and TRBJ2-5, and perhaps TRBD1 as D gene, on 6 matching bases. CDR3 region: CASSSGTPLGETQYF. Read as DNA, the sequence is TGTGCCAGCAGTTCCGGGACACCTCTTGGAGAGACCCAGTACTTC.